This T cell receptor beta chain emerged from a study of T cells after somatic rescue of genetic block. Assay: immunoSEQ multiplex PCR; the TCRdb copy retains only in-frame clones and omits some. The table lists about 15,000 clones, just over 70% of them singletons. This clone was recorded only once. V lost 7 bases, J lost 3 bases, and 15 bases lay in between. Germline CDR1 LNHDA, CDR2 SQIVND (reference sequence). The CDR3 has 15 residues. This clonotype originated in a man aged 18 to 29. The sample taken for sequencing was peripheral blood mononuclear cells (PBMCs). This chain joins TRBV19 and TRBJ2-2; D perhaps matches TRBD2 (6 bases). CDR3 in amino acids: CASMRDFLDTGELFF. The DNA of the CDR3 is TGTGCCAGTATGAGGGACTTCCTTGACACCGGGGAGCTGTTTTTT.